This T cell receptor beta chain was recorded in a study of spatial heterogeneity in lung cancer. The wider study: Samples were donated by 72 untreated early-stage non-small cell lung cancer patients. Alpha-chain sequences were consistently detected less often than beta-chain sequences. Follow-up PBMC samples were sequenced when available, at a median of approximately two years after resection.

Time point: blood at routine non-recurrence follow-up after resection. Material for sequencing was whole RNA from tumor, nontumor lung or frozen PBMC, left unsorted. From the 5' RACE reads, TCRdb called clonotypes with MiXCR, one entry per CDR3 protein. This table has about 120,000 distinct CDR3 sequences, roughly an eighth appearing once. This clonotype was counted many times. The ends lost 5 bases at V and 6 bases at J; junction bases unmatched: 8. The germline V gene encodes CDR1 MDHEN and CDR2 SYDVKM. The CDR3 loop spans 15 amino acids. Here the sequenced sample was PBMCs, taken at follow-up. V usage is TRBV28 and J usage is TRBJ2-1; 9 bases agree with TRBD1. This TCR derives from a male donor with early-stage non-small cell lung cancer. CDR3 in amino acids: CASSGPGQGINEQFF. The CDR3 DNA sequence: TGTGCCAGCAGTGGCCCGGGACAGGGAATCAATGAGCAGTTCTTC.